These 25 T cell receptor beta chains came from one sample sequenced in a study of PD-1 blockade in classical Hodgkin lymphoma. Every patient had relapsed following autologous stem cell transplantation, and cohorts differed in brentuximab vedotin exposure. Here immunoSEQ multiplex PCR was the method, and the copy in TCRdb shows in-frame clones only, minus some. The sample carries roughly 28,000 clones, roughly 70% recorded once. The sequenced sample was peripheral blood mononuclear cells (PBMCs), obtained before the second cycle of nivolumab. The source is a human donor with classical Hodgkin lymphoma.

The chain has TRBV15 and TRBJ2-1, with 7 bases fitting TRBD1. V lost 5 bases to trimming and J lost 10 bases; unmatched junction nucleotides: 5. The CDR3 consists of 12 residues. Germline V gene sequence: CDR1 LNHNV, CDR2 YYDKDF (reference sequence). The CDR3 region is CATSGQGQEQFF. The CDR3 region has the DNA TGTGCCACCAGCGGCCAGGGACAGGAGCAGTTCTTC.

The chain carries TRBV7-9 and TRBJ1-3, with TRBD1 as a possible D gene (5 bases). V lost 2 bases, J lost 2 bases, and 7 bases lay in between. This CDR3 contains 14 residues. Germline CDR1 reads SEHNR; CDR2 reads FQNEAQ (reference sequence). For the CDR3, the DNA is TGTGCCAGCAGCTTAACGGGGGCTGGAAACACCATATATTTT. Translation: CASSLTGAGNTIYF. Complete variable domain (other parts from reference TRBV7-9 and TRBJ1-3): DTGVSQNPRHKITKRGQNVTFRCDPISEHNRLYWYRQTLGQGPEFLTYFQNEAQLEKSRLLSDRFSAERPKGSFSTLEIQRTEQGDSAMYLCASSLTGAGNTIYFGEGSWLTVV.

Concerning this clone itself: Germline is not matched at one junction end, which may reflect a read error. The chain recombines TRBV27 with TRBJ2-1; 10 bases line up with TRBD2. The CDR3 spans 15 residues. CDR1 is MNHEY and CDR2 is SMNVEV in the germline V gene (reference sequence). CDR3 sequence (DNA): TGTGCCATCAGTACCGGGACTAGCGCGTCCAATGAGCAGTTCTTC. It is translated as CAISTGTSASNEQFF.

As regards this clone: Other DNA sequences from this sample encode an identical CDR3 as well. The V call is TRBV9, the J call TRBJ2-5, with 9 bases matching TRBD1. V lost 4 bases and J lost 4; bases outside the gene matches: 5. Germline CDR1 reads SGDLS; CDR2 reads YYNGEE. The CDR3 loop spans 14 amino acids. CDR3 loop: CASSLTTGGETQYF. CDR3 bases: TGTGCCAGCAGCCTAACGACAGGGGGAGAGACCCAGTACTTC.

The chain combines TRBV20-1 with TRBJ2-3; no definite D call. Germline loops: CDR1 DFQATT, CDR2 SNEGSKA (reference sequence). V lost 6 bases, J lost 4 bases, and 5 bases lay in between. The CDR3 spans 10 residues. DNA of the CDR3: TGCAGTGCGGTGGCAGATACGCAGTATTTT. Its protein is CSAVADTQYF.

The chain employs TRBV7-6 and TRBJ2-1; 8 bases map to TRBD1. J was trimmed by 8 bases and V by 3 bases; bases with no gene match: 6. This CDR3 comprises 14 residues. Germline CDR1 SGHVS, CDR2 FNYEAQ. The CDR3 loop reads CASSLGQVYDEQFF. The CDR3 bases are TGTGCCAGCAGCTTGGGACAGGTGTATGATGAGCAGTTCTTC.

J is TRBJ2-2 and V is TRBV11-2; no firm D call. V was trimmed by 1 base and J by 4 bases, leaving 4 bases between them. Per the germline V gene, CDR1 is SGHAT and CDR2 is FQNNGV. This CDR3 is 13 amino acids long. CDR3 sequence (DNA): TGTGCCAGCAGCTTAGTAAGCACCGGGGAGCTGTTTTTT. Its translation: CASSLVSTGELFF.

The CDR3 protein is CASSYRATNTGELFF. CDR3 nucleotide sequence: TGTGCCAGCAGTTACAGGGCCACGAACACCGGGGAGCTGTTTTTT. The chain joins TRBV2 to TRBJ2-2; a weak D match, TRBD1 (6 bases). Germline V gives CDR1 SNHLY, CDR2 FYNNEI. The CDR3 consists of 15 residues. V was cut by 5 bases and J by 0 bases, with 10 bases left in between.

The chain joins TRBV6-5 to TRBJ2-1, with 12 bases identical to TRBD2. The CDR3 runs 16 residues. Germline V CDR1 and CDR2: MNHEY, SVGAGI. With V trimmed by 2 bases and J by 5 bases, 4 bases remained unmatched. Here the CDR3 reads CASSYRTSGMNNEQFF. The CDR3 nucleotides read TGTGCCAGCAGTTACCGGACTAGCGGGATGAACAATGAGCAGTTCTTC.

This rearrangement joins TRBV6-1 to TRBJ2-3; 9 nucleotides agree with TRBD1. This CDR3 comprises 15 residues. Trimming removed 5 bases from V and 6 bases from J; junction bases left unmatched: 9. The germline CDR1 and CDR2 sequences are MNHNS and SASEGT. CDR3 sequence (DNA): TGTGCCAGCAGTCCGGGGACAGGGAATACGGATACGCAGTATTTT. It is translated as CASSPGTGNTDTQYF.

The rearrangement links TRBV6-5 to TRBJ2-3; TRBD2 aligns across 10 bases. Germline loops: CDR1 MNHEY, CDR2 SVGAGI. With V trimmed by 2 bases and J by 6 bases, 8 bases remained unmatched. This CDR3 spans 16 amino acids. Here the CDR3 DNA reads TGTGCCAGCAGTTACCAAGCGGGGGGGCCGGGGGATACGCAGTATTTT. It codes for CASSYQAGGPGDTQYF.

The chain uses TRBV6-5 and TRBJ1-3; D may be TRBD1 (6 bases). Deletions cut 7 bases from V and 0 bases from J, with 10 bases between. This CDR3 spans 14 amino acids. Germline loops: CDR1 MNHEY, CDR2 SVGAGI. CDR3 bases: TGTGCCAGCACTAAGGACAGCTCTGGAAACACCATATATTTT. It is translated as CASTKDSSGNTIYF.

The chain employs TRBV28 and TRBJ2-5, with 9 bases matching TRBD2. Germline values: CDR1 MDHEN, CDR2 SYDVKM. V lost 6 bases to trimming and J lost 4 bases; unmatched junction nucleotides: 9. The CDR3 sequence is 15 residues long. CDR3 residues: CASSSGAGGIETQYF. The CDR3 coding sequence is TGTGCCAGCAGCTCGGGGGCGGGAGGGATAGAGACCCAGTACTTC. The entire variable domain, with the rest obtained from reference TRBV28 and TRBJ2-5, is as follows: DVKVTQSSRYLVKRTGEKVFLECVQDMDHENMFWYRQDPGLGLRLIYFSYDVKMKEKGDIPEGYSVSREKKERFSLILESASTNQTSMYLCASSSGAGGIETQYFGPGTRLLVL.

The V and J genes are TRBV27 and TRBJ1-6; TRBD1 is a possible D gene (5 bases). Trimming took off 3 bases at V and 8 bases at J, with 8 bases between the two ends. The CDR3 has 13 residues. The germline V gene encodes CDR1 MNHEY and CDR2 SMNVEV (reference sequence). In DNA, the CDR3 is TGTGCCAGCAGTTTCAGGGAGGATTCACCCCTCCACTTT. This translates into CASSFREDSPLHF.

This sequence joins TRBV7-9 and TRBJ2-2; no firm D call. V shed 2 bases and J shed 5 bases, with 9 bases lying between them. This CDR3 contains 14 residues. Germline CDR1 SEHNR, CDR2 FQNEAQ (reference sequence). The chain's CDR3 is CASSLFSGTGELFF. In DNA, the CDR3 is TGTGCCAGCAGCTTATTCTCGGGTACCGGGGAGCTGTTTTTT.

The rearrangement joins TRBV6-5 to TRBJ2-2, with 7 bases matching TRBD2. The CDR3 loop spans 16 amino acids. The junction had 12 bases not matched to a gene; V was cut back by 4 bases and J by 7 bases. Germline loops: CDR1 MNHEY, CDR2 SVGAGI. CDR3 loop: CASSLTGGLRVGELFF. CDR3 nucleotide sequence: TGTGCCAGCAGTTTAACGGGGGGACTACGGGTCGGGGAGCTGTTTTTT.

In its sample, this clone was seen once. Other DNA sequences from this sample encode an identical CDR3 as well. The chain recombines TRBV7-2 with TRBJ2-1; 11 nucleotides match TRBD2. Germline V lookup: CDR1 SGHTA, CDR2 FQGNSA. The CDR3 extends over 16 amino acids. Losses at the gene ends were 5 bases for V and 4 bases for J; bases not matched to a gene: 7. CDR3 sequence reads: CASSRTGTSGYNEQFF. The CDR3 region has the DNA TGTGCCAGCAGCCGCACCGGGACTAGCGGATACAATGAGCAGTTCTTC.

In this sample, this clone turned up once. The V call is TRBV2, the J call TRBJ1-5; D unresolved. CDR3 length: 14 amino acids. Germline loops: CDR1 SNHLY, CDR2 FYNNEI. Trimming pared 3 bases from V and 3 bases from J, leaving 9 bases between. This chain's CDR3 is CASSDPQLNQPQHF. CDR3 in DNA: TGTGCCAGCAGTGACCCTCAGCTCAATCAGCCCCAGCATTTT.

The V and J genes are TRBV19 and TRBJ1-2; D is undetermined. Trimming stripped 2 bases from V and 5 bases from J, with 9 bases between. Per the germline V gene, CDR1 is LNHDA and CDR2 is SQIVND (reference sequence). The length of the CDR3 is 13 residues. CDR3 nucleotides: TGTGCCAGTAGTATACTCGGCTTATATGGCTACACCTTC. It yields the protein CASSILGLYGYTF.

This chain uses TRBV5-6 with TRBJ2-7; no clear D. The CDR3 length is 13 residues. Trimming took 1 base from V and 2 from J, leaving 7 bases between them. Germline lookup yields CDR1 SGHDT and CDR2 YYEEEE. The CDR3 DNA is TGTGCCAGCAGCTTGAACAGAGCCTACGAGCAGTACGTC. Protein product: CASSLNRAYEQYV.

The chain employs TRBV6-5 and TRBJ2-1; D remains unclear. Looked up from germline, CDR1 is MNHEY and CDR2 is SVGAGI. The CDR3 consists of 15 residues. V was pared by 1 base and J by 0 bases, with 7 bases between. The CDR3 DNA reads TGTGCCAGCAGTTACTTGCCCAGCTCCTACAATGAGCAGTTCTTC. The encoded protein is CASSYLPSSYNEQFF.

The chain links TRBV6-1 to TRBJ2-7; D unclear. V was pared by 2 bases and J by 2 bases, with 7 bases between. Germline CDR1 and CDR2: MNHNS and SASEGT. This CDR3 has 13 amino acids. The CDR3 region is CASSEPVPYEQYF. CDR3 in DNA: TGTGCCAGCAGTGAACCGGTTCCCTACGAGCAGTACTTC.

V usage is TRBV5-1 and J usage is TRBJ1-6; D is possibly TRBD1 (6 bases). V shed 4 bases and J shed 7 bases, with 15 bases lying between them. The V gene's germline CDR1 is SGHRS and CDR2 YFSETQ. The CDR3 length is 15 residues. In DNA form, the CDR3 reads TGCGCCAGCAGCCAAAACCTGGACAGAAATTCACCCCTCCACTTT. Translated: CASSQNLDRNSPLHF.

The chain employs TRBV28 and TRBJ2-7; D gene uncertain. This CDR3 is 12 amino acids long. Germline CDR1 is MDHEN and CDR2 is SYDVKM. Deletions cut 5 bases from V and 1 base from J, with 6 bases between. In DNA, the CDR3 is TGTGCCAGCAGTCCCGGGTCCTACGAGCAGTACGTC. Amino acid sequence: CASSPGSYEQYV.

The chain links TRBV19 to TRBJ1-6; 7 bases align to TRBD1. J lost 9 bases, V lost 2 bases, and 10 bases had no gene match. The CDR3 is 16 amino acids. CDR1 and CDR2 from the germline V gene are LNHDA and SQIVND (reference sequence). Here the CDR3 reads CASSILPQGGSSPLHF. CDR3 coding DNA: TGTGCCAGTAGTATACTCCCGCAGGGGGGCAGTTCACCCCTCCACTTT.